Listed here are 16 T cell receptor beta chains from one sample, sequenced in a study of blood T cell repertoires in COVID-19. The protocol was immunoSEQ multiplex PCR, while the TCRdb copy is restricted to in-frame clones and leaves out a portion. The sample comprises fewer than 75,000 clones, roughly nine tenths of which are singletons, and 1.3% to 1.5% rests with the top ten. The sample was peripheral blood. The receptors originated from a man between 60 and 75 years old with acute or convalescent COVID-19.

The chain combines TRBV15 with TRBJ2-5; 7 bases map to TRBD2. CDR1 LNHNV and CDR2 YYDKDF come from the germline V gene (reference sequence). J lost 2 bases, V lost 0 bases, and 6 bases had no gene match. The CDR3 covers 16 residues. CDR3 in amino acids: CATSRERGGRQETQYF. In nucleotides, the CDR3 is TGTGCCACCAGCAGAGAAAGAGGCGGGAGACAAGAGACCCAGTACTTC. The full variable domain, with the rest looked up from reference TRBV15 and TRBJ2-5, is DAMVIQNPRYQVTQFGKPVTLSCSQTLNHNVMYWYQQKSSQAPKLLFHYYDKDFNNEADTPDNFQSRRPNTSFCFLDIRSPGLGDTAMYLCATSRERGGRQETQYFGPGTRLLVL.

The J gene is TRBJ1-6, the V gene TRBV7-2, with a weak D call TRBD1 (5 bases). This CDR3 comprises 16 residues. Germline CDR1 SGHTA, CDR2 FQGNSA. The V end lost 1 base, the J end lost 0 bases, and 7 bases lay between the germline ends. CDR3 DNA: TGTGCCAGCAGCTTAGACCAGGGCTCCTATAATTCACCCCTCCACTTT. Its translation: CASSLDQGSYNSPLHF.

The chain has TRBV5-6 and TRBJ1-1; the match to TRBD1 covers 7 bases. CDR3 length: 17 residues. Germline V gene data show CDR1 as SGHDT and CDR2 as YYEEEE. Losses at the gene ends were 0 bases for V and 6 bases for J; bases not matched to a gene: 14. CDR3 protein: CASSLGPVRTGVPEAFF. As DNA, the CDR3 is TGTGCCAGCAGCTTGGGGCCCGTACGAACAGGGGTCCCTGAAGCTTTCTTT.

The rearrangement uses TRBV29-1 and TRBJ2-7; D gene ambiguous. CDR3 length equals 11 residues. V shed 6 bases and J shed 3 bases, with 9 bases lying between them. The germline V gene has CDR1 SQVTM and CDR2 ANQGSEA. The chain's CDR3 is CSVTVFYEQYF. The CDR3 coding sequence is TGCAGCGTAACAGTCTTCTACGAGCAGTACTTC.

The chain carries TRBV25-1 and TRBJ1-1, with TRBD1 as a possible D gene (6 bases). Trimming pared 0 bases from V and 3 bases from J, leaving 17 bases between. Per germline, CDR1 MGHDK and CDR2 SYGVNS. The CDR3 length is 17 residues. The CDR3 loop reads CASSEYRLQGPDTEAFF. Here the CDR3 DNA reads TGTGCCAGCAGTGAATATCGACTCCAGGGGCCGGACACTGAAGCTTTCTTT.

The chain couples TRBV30 to TRBJ1-2; D perhaps matches TRBD1 (5 bases). Trimming removed 0 bases from V and 3 bases from J, with 17 bases in between. The germline CDR1 and CDR2 sequences are GTSNPN and SVGIG (reference sequence). The CDR3 consists of 16 residues. The chain's CDR3 is CAWSVRRGYDDYGYTF. The CDR3 coding sequence is TGTGCCTGGAGTGTACGAAGGGGATATGATGACTATGGCTACACCTTC.

This clone was picked up one time. The chain is built from TRBV5-1 and TRBJ1-4, with 7 bases identical to TRBD1. The germline CDR1 and CDR2 sequences are SGHRS and YFSETQ. The CDR3 consists of 14 residues. V trimming: 3 bases; J trimming: 8 bases; junction bases outside the gene matches: 7. The CDR3 region has the DNA TGCGCCAGCAGCTCCGACAGGGTGGGAGAAAAACTGTTTTTT. Translated, it gives CASSSDRVGEKLFF.

This clone appeared once. V gene TRBV7-9 combines with J gene TRBJ2-6, with TRBD1 matching over 7 bases. The CDR3 is 17 residues long. CDR1 and CDR2 (germline): SEHNR, FQNEAQ (reference sequence). V lost 5 bases to trimming and J lost 1 base; unmatched junction nucleotides: 8. This CDR3 is CASSPGTARSGANVLTF. CDR3 DNA: TGTGCCAGCAGCCCCGGGACAGCCCGATCTGGGGCCAACGTCCTGACTTTC. Together with reference TRBV7-9 and TRBJ2-6, the CDR3 gives the full variable domain: DTGVSQNPRHKITKRGQNVTFRCDPISEHNRLYWYRQTLGQGPEFLTYFQNEAQLEKSRLLSDRFSAERPKGSFSTLEIQRTEQGDSAMYLCASSPGTARSGANVLTFGAGSRLTVL.

The chain is built from TRBV2 and TRBJ1-1, with TRBD1 matching 7 bases. Germline values: CDR1 SNHLY, CDR2 FYNNEI. There are 15 residues in the CDR3. V dropped 5 bases and J dropped 1; count of bases not matched to a gene: 7. The CDR3 region is CASSYLGQKNTEAFF. The CDR3 nucleotides read TGTGCCAGCAGTTATCTGGGACAGAAGAACACTGAAGCTTTCTTT. Using reference TRBV2 and TRBJ1-1 for the parts outside the CDR3, the full variable domain is EPEVTQTPSHQVTQMGQEVILRCVPISNHLYFYWYRQILGQKVEFLVSFYNNEISEKSEIFDDQFSVERPDGSNFTLKIRSTKLEDSAMYFCASSYLGQKNTEAFFGQGTRLTVV.

The J gene is TRBJ2-2, the V gene TRBV18, with TRBD1 matching over 10 bases. The CDR3 length is 17 residues. Trimming removed 3 bases from V and 4 bases from J; junction bases left unmatched: 8. Germline V gene sequence: CDR1 KGHSH, CDR2 LQKENI. Here the CDR3 reads CASSPRDRGISTGELFF. In DNA form, the CDR3 reads TGTGCCAGCTCACCCCGGGACAGGGGAATTTCCACCGGGGAGCTGTTTTTT.

V is TRBV7-2 and J is TRBJ2-2; no reliable D call. This CDR3 spans 15 amino acids. V shed 0 bases and J shed 2 bases, with 7 bases lying between them. The germline gives CDR1 SGHTA, CDR2 FQGNSA. In DNA form, the CDR3 reads TGTGCCAGCAGCTTAGCGCTAGGAAACACCGGGGAGCTGTTTTTT. Protein: CASSLALGNTGELFF.

V is TRBV6-5 and J is TRBJ1-1, with 8 nucleotides matching TRBD1. Germline V gene data show CDR1 as MNHEY and CDR2 as SVGAGI. This CDR3 is 13 amino acids long. V trimming: 6 bases; J trimming: 3 bases; junction bases outside the gene matches: 3. CDR3 DNA: TGTGCCAGCAGAGTGACAGGGGACACTGAAGCTTTCTTT. Protein product: CASRVTGDTEAFF.

This chain uses TRBV3-1 (or the pseudogene TRBV3-2) with TRBJ1-2; weak D call: TRBD1 (5 bases). V shed 2 bases and J shed 4 bases, with 8 bases lying between them. From germline, CDR1 is LGHDT and CDR2 YNNKEL (reference sequence). The length of the CDR3 is 13 residues. The CDR3 DNA sequence: TGTGCCAGCAGCCAATCGGGGGGCTATGGCTACACCTTC. This sequence encodes CASSQSGGYGYTF.

The rearrangement links TRBV30 to TRBJ1-1; maybe TRBD1 (5 bases). CDR1 is GTSNPN and CDR2 is SVGIG in the germline V gene (reference sequence). The CDR3 runs to 16 residues. V gave up 0 bases and J gave up 2 bases, with 16 bases separating them. The CDR3 DNA reads as TGTGCCTGGAGTGTCAGGGCAGGAATCACAAACACTGAAGCTTTCTTT. Translated: CAWSVRAGITNTEAFF.

CDR3 sequence reads: CSVGGQGVHGYTF. The CDR3 DNA follows: TGCAGCGTTGGAGGACAGGGGGTTCATGGCTACACCTTC. The rearrangement uses TRBV29-1 and TRBJ1-2; 10 nucleotides agree with TRBD1. This CDR3 is built from 13 residues. V trimming: 4 bases; J trimming: 6 bases; junction bases outside the gene matches: 5. CDR1 is SQVTM, CDR2 ANQGSEA, per germline.

J is TRBJ1-2 and V is TRBV7-2; the D gene is possibly TRBD1 (6 bases). Per the germline V gene, CDR1 is SGHTA and CDR2 is FQGNSA. Trimming removed 5 bases at V and 8 bases at J, with 15 bases between. The CDR3 contains 13 residues. The CDR3 reads CASSPRRQGGYTF. The CDR3 coding sequence is TGTGCCAGCAGCCCACGTAGGCAGGGGGGCTACACCTTC.